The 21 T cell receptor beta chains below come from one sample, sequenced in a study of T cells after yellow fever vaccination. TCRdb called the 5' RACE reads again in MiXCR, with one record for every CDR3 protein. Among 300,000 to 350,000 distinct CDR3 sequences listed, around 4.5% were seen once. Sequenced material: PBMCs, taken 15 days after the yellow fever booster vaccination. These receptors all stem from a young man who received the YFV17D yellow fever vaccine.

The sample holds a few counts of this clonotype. CDR3 DNA: TGCAGTGCTAGAGATCCGAGTAGGAACACTGAAGCTTTCTTT. Protein product: CSARDPSRNTEAFF. This rearrangement joins TRBV20-1 to TRBJ1-1; no clear D gene. The germline V gene has CDR1 DFQATT and CDR2 SNEGSKA (reference sequence). V lost 0 bases and J 1 base, leaving 9 bases between the germline ends. There are 14 residues in the CDR3.

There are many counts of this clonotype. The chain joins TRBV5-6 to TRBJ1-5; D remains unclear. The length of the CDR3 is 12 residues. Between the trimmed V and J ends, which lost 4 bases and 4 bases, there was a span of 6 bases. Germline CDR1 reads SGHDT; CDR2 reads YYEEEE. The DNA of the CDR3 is TGTGCCAGCAGCAGTGATAATCAGCCCCAGCATTTT. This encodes CASSSDNQPQHF.

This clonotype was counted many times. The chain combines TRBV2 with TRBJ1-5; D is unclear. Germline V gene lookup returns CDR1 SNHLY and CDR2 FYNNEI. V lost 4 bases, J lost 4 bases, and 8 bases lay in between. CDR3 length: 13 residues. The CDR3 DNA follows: TGTGCCAGCAGTGGAGGGCGGAATCAGCCCCAGCATTTT. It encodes CASSGGRNQPQHF.

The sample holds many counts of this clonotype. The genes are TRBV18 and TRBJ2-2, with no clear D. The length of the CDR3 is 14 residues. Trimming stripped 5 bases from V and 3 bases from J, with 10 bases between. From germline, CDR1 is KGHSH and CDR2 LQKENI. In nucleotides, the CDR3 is TGTGCCAGCTCATTTCCCACAGACACCGGGGAGCTGTTTTTT. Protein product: CASSFPTDTGELFF. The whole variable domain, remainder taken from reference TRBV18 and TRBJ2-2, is NAGVMQNPRHLVRRRGQEARLRCSPMKGHSHVYWYRQLPEEGLKFMVYLQKENIIDESGMPKERFSAEFPKEGPSILRIQQVVRGDSAAYFCASSFPTDTGELFFGEGSRLTVL.

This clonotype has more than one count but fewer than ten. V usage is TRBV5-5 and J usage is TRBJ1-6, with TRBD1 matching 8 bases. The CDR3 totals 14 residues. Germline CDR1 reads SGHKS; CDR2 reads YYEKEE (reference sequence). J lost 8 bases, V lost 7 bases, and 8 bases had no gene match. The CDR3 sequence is CASSQRQGHSPLHF. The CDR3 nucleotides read TGTGCCAGCTCTCAAAGACAGGGGCATTCACCCCTCCACTTT.

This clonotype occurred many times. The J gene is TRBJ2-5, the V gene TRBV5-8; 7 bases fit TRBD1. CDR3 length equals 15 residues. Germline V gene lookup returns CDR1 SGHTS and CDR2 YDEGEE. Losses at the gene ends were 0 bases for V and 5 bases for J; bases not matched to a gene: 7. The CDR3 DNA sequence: TGTGCCAGCAGCTTGGAAACAGGGGCCACGGAGACCCAGTACTTC. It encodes CASSLETGATETQYF.

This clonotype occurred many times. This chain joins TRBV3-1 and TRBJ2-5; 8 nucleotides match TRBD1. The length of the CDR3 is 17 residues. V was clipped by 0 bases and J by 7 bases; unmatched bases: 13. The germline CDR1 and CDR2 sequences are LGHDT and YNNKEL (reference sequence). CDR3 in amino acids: CASSQDVGQGPLGTQYF. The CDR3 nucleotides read TGTGCCAGCAGCCAAGACGTTGGACAGGGACCTTTAGGGACCCAGTACTTC.

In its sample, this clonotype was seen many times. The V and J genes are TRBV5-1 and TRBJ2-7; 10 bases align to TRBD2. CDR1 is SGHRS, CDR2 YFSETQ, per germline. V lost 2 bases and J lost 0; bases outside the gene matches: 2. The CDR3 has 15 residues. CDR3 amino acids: CASSLLAGTSYEQYF. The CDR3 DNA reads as TGCGCCAGCAGCTTACTAGCGGGGACCTCCTACGAGCAGTACTTC.

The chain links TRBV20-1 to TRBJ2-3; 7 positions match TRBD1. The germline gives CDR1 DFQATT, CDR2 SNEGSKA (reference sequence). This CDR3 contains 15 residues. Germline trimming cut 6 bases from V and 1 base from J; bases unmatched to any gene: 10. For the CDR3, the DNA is TGCAGTGCGAGACGAGGGACAGCCCGCACAGATACGCAGTATTTT. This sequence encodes CSARRGTARTDTQYF.

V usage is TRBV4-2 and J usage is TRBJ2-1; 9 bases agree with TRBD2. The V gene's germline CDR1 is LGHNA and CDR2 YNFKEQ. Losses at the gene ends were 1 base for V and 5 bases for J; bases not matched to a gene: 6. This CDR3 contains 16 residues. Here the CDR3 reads CASSQGSSGAHNEQFF. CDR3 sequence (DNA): TGTGCCAGCAGCCAAGGGTCTAGCGGGGCTCACAATGAGCAGTTCTTC.

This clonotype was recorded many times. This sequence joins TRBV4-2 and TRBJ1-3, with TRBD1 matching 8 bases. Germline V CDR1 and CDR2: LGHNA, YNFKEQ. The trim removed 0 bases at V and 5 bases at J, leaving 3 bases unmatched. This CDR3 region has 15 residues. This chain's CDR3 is CASSQETGVRNTIYF. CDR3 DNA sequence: TGTGCCAGCAGCCAAGAGACAGGGGTGAGAAACACCATATATTTT.

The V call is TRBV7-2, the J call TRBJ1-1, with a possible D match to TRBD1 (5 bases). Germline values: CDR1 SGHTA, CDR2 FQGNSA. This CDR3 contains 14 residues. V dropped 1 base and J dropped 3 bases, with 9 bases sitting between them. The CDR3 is CASSLERGYTEAFF. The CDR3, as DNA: TGTGCCAGCAGCTTAGAGAGGGGTTACACTGAAGCTTTCTTT.

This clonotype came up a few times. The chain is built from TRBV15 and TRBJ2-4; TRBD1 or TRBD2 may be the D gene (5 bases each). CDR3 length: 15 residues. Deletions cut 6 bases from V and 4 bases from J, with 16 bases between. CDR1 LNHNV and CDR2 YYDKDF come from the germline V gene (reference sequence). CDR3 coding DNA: TGTGCCACCAGTAAATCCCGGGACCTTAAAAACATTCAGTACTTC. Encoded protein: CATSKSRDLKNIQYF.

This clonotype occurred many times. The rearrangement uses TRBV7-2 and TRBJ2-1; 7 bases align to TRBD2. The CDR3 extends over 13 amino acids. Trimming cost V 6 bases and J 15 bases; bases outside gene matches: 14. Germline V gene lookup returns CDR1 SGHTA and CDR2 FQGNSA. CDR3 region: CASRVAGTTEWFF. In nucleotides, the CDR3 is TGTGCCAGCAGAGTAGCCGGGACTACTGAATGGTTCTTC.

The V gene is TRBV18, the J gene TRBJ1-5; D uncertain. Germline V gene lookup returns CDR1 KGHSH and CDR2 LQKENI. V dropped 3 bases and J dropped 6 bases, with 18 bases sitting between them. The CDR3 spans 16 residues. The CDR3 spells CASSPRSPEKTQPQHF. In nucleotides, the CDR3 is TGTGCCAGCTCACCCCGGAGCCCGGAGAAGACTCAGCCCCAGCATTTT.

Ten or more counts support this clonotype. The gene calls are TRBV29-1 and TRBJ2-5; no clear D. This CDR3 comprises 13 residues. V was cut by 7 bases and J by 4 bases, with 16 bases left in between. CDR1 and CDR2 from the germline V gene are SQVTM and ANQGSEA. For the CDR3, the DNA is TGCAGCGCTAGGGCAGGAATGGGAGAGACCCAGTACTTC. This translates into CSARAGMGETQYF. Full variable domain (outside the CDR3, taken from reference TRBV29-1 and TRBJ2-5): SAVISQKPSRDICQRGTSLTIQCQVDSQVTMMFWYRQQPGQSLTLIATANQGSEATYESGFVIDKFPISRPNLTFSTLTVSNMSPEDSSIYLCSARAGMGETQYFGPGTRLLVL.

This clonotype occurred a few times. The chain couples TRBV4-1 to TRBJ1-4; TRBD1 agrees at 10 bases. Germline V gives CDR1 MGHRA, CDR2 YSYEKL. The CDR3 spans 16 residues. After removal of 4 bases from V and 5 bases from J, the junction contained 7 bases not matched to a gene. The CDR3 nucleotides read TGCGCCAGCAGCCCTCGGCCGGACAGGGGGAATGAAAAACTGTTTTTT. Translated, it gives CASSPRPDRGNEKLFF.

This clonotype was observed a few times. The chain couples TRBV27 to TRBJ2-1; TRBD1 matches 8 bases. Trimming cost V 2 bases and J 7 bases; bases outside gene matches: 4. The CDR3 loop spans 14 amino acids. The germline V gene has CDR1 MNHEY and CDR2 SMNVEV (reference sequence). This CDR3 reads CASSLQQGANEQFF. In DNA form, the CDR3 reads TGTGCCAGCAGTTTACAGCAGGGGGCAAATGAGCAGTTCTTC.

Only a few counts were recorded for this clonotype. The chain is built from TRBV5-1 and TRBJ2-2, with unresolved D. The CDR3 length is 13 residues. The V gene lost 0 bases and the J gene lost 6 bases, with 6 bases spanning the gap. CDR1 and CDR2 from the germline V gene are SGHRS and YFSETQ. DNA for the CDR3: TGCGCCAGCAGCTTGGTCCCCGCCGGGGAGCTGTTTTTT. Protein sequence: CASSLVPAGELFF.

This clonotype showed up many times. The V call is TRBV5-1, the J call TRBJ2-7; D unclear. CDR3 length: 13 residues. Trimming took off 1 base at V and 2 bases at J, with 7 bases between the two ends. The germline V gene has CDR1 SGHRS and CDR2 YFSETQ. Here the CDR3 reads CASSLRPPYEQYF. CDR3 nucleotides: TGCGCCAGCAGCTTGCGTCCCCCCTACGAGCAGTACTTC.

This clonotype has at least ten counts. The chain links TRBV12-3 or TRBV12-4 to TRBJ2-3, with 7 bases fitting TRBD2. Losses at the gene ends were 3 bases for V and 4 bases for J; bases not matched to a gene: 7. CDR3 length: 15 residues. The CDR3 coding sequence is TGTGCCAGCAGTTTGGGGCGGGGGACGGCAGATACGCAGTATTTT. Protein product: CASSLGRGTADTQYF.